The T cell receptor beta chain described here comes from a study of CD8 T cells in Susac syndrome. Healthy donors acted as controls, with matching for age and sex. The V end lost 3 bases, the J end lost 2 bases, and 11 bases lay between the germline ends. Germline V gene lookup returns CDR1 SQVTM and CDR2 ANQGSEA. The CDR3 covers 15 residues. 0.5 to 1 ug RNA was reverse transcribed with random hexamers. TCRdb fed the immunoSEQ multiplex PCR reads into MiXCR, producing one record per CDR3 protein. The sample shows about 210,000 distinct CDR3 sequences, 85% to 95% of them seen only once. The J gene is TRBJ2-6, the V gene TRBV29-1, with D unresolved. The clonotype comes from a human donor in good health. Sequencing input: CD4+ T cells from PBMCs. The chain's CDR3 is CSVELWGTGANVLTF. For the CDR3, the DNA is TGCAGCGTTGAGTTATGGGGTACTGGGGCCAACGTCCTGACTTTC.